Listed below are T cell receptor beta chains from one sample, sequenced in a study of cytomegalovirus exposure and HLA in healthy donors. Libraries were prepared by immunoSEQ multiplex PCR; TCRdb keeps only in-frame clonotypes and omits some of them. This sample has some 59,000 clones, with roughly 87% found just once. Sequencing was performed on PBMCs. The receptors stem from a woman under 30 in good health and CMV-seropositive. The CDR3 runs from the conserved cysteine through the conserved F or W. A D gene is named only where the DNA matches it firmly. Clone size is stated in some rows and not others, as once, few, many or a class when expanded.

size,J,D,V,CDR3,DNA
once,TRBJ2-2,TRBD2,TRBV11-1,CASSSTSGYTGELFF,TGTGCCAGCAGCTCCACTAGCGGATACACCGGGGAGCTGTTTTTT
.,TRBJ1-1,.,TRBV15,CATSRAGGNTEAFF,TGTGCCACCAGCAGAGCGGGGGGCAACACTGAAGCTTTCTTT
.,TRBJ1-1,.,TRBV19,CASSIDRVNEAFF,TGTGCCAGTAGTATAGACAGGGTCAATGAAGCTTTCTTT
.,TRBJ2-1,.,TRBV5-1,CASSLAGLSEQFF,TGCGCCAGCAGCTTGGCCGGGTTGAGTGAGCAGTTCTTC
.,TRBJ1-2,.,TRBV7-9,CASSLLDRGYTF,TGTGCCAGCAGTTTACTAGATCGTGGCTACACCTTC
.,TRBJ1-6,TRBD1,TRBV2,CASSDDREDSPLHF,TGTGCCAGCAGTGATGACAGGGAGGATTCACCCCTCCACTTT
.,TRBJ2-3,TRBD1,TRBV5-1,CASSLGTDTDTQYF,TGCGCCAGCAGCCTAGGGACAGACACAGATACGCAGTATTTT
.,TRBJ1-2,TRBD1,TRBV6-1,CASSVSIGTGAYGYTF,TGTGCCAGCAGTGTATCCATAGGGACAGGCGCTTATGGCTACACCTTC
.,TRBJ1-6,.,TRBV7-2,CASRSGDSPLHF,TGTGCCAGCAGATCAGGGGATTCACCCCTCCACTTT
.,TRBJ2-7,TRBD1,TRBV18,CASSPLGQGAKIYEQYF,TGTGCCAGCTCACCATTGGGGCAGGGGGCTAAAATCTACGAGCAGTACTTC
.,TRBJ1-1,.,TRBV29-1,CSVARRSEAFF,TGCAGCGTTGCTAGGCGGTCTGAAGCTTTCTTT
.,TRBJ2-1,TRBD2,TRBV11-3,CASSYRLAGGLSSYNEQFF,TGTGCCAGCAGCTACCGACTAGCGGGGGGCCTGAGCTCCTACAATGAGCAGTTCTTC
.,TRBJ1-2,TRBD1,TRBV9,CASSADRAGGYTF,TGTGCCAGCAGCGCCGACAGGGCCGGGGGCTACACCTTC
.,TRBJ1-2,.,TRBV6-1,CASSGLGAWAYGYTF,TGTGCCAGCAGTGGACTGGGGGCCTGGGCTTATGGCTACACCTTC
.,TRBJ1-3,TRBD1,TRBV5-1,CASSFTIGQGSTIYF,TGCGCCAGCAGCTTTACTATAGGACAGGGTAGCACCATATATTTT
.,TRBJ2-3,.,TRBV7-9,CASSFGSTDTQYF,TGTGCCAGCAGCTTCGGGAGCACAGATACGCAGTATTTT
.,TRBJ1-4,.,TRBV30,CAWSRGGEEKLFF,TGTGCCTGGAGTCGTGGAGGGGAAGAAAAACTGTTTTTT